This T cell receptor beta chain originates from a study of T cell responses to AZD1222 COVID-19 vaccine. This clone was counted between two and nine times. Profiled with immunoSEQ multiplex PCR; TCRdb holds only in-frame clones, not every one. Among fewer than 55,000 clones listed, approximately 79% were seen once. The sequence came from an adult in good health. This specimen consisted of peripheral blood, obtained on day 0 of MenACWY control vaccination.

CDR3 bases: TGTGCCAGACCACCCGGGACTAGCGGGAGGGCTAACTACAATGAGCAGTTCTTC. Its translation: CARPPGTSGRANYNEQFF. The J gene is TRBJ2-1, the V gene TRBV2, with 16 positions matching TRBD2. V gave up 9 bases and J gave up 3 bases; unmatched junction bases: 11. The CDR3 sequence is 18 residues long. CDR1 is SNHLY and CDR2 is FYNNEI in the germline V gene.